This TCR beta chain was sequenced during a study of beta chain features in type 1 diabetes. Background on the study: Investigators examined some 110,000,000 sorted cells across all samples. Overall study findings and caveats: The study found moderately but significantly shorter TCRB CDR3s in all four CD4+ subsets of Type 1 diabetes patients.

The CDR3 runs 10 residues. Trimming stripped 10 bases from V and 4 bases from J, with 8 bases between. In germline, CDR1 is MDHEN, CDR2 SYDVKM. Of the isolated RNA, all was reverse transcribed, and so the sequenced material was expressed TCRB transcripts. This table comes from immunoSEQ multiplex PCR, and its TCRdb copy is limited to in-frame clones, with some not included. The sample has some 200,000 clones, 16% seen once. Regarding this clone: Its antigen is not known.

The sequence derives from a man aged 25-45 years with type 1 diabetes. The sequenced sample consisted of naive CD4+ T cells from blood. V is TRBV28 and J is TRBJ2-7, with no clear D. CDR3 sequence: CATQEYEQYF. In DNA, the CDR3 is TGTGCCACCCAAGAGTACGAGCAGTACTTC.